A selection of T cell receptor beta chains follows, all from one sample in a study of T cell responses to AZD1222 COVID-19 vaccine. Sequenced by immunoSEQ multiplex PCR; TCRdb stores in-frame clones only, minus some. This sample carries approximately 150,000 clones, about nine tenths of them seen once, and the ten largest clones take about 6%. This sample comprised peripheral blood, obtained 28 days after the second AZD1222 dose. The receptor source for this set is an adult who received the AZD1222 COVID-19 vaccine. Both conserved end residues are part of each CDR3. Fields, in order: clone size, J gene, V gene, D gene, CDR3 protein, CDR3 DNA. A D gene is named only where the DNA matches it firmly. Some rows mark clone size as missing; the rest say once, few, many or name a class of expanded clone.

.,TRBJ1-5,TRBV9,TRBD1,CASSRDRGFRPQHF,TGTGCCAGCAGCCGGGACAGGGGTTTCCGGCCCCAGCATTTT
once,TRBJ2-5,TRBV7-3,.,CASSSDLTTLYF,TGTGCCAGCAGCTCCGACCTGACAACTTTGTACTTC
.,TRBJ1-5,TRBV10-3,.,CAISEGRNSNQPQHF,TGTGCCATCAGTGAGGGCAGGAATAGCAATCAGCCCCAGCATTTT
.,TRBJ1-2,TRBV5-1,TRBD1,CASTRGGGSDYGYTF,TGCGCCAGCACCCGGGGAGGGGGCAGTGACTATGGCTACACCTTC
.,TRBJ2-3,TRBV6-5,TRBD1,CASRQGQITDTQYF,TGTGCCAGCAGACAGGGACAGATCACAGATACGCAGTATTTT
.,TRBJ2-1,TRBV10-2,TRBD2,CASLLTGGNEQFF,TGCGCCAGCTTGTTGACGGGGGGCAATGAGCAGTTCTTC
.,TRBJ2-3,TRBV7-2,.,CASKPRDNTDTQYF,TGTGCCAGCAAACCCCGGGACAACACAGATACGCAGTATTTT
.,TRBJ1-4,TRBV30,TRBD1,CAWSSGDSNEKLFF,TGTGCCTGGAGTAGCGGGGACAGTAATGAAAAACTGTTTTTT
.,TRBJ1-1,TRBV30,.,CAWSGGGSNTEAFF,TGTGCCTGGAGTGGGGGAGGAAGCAACACTGAAGCTTTCTTT
.,TRBJ1-5,TRBV12-3/TRBV12-4,.,CASSLEVTQHF,TGTGCCAGCAGTTTAGAGGTCACCCAGCATTTT
.,TRBJ2-2,TRBV5-1,.,CASAEGATNTGELFF,TGCGCCAGCGCGGAGGGGGCGACGAACACCGGGGAGCTGTTTTTT